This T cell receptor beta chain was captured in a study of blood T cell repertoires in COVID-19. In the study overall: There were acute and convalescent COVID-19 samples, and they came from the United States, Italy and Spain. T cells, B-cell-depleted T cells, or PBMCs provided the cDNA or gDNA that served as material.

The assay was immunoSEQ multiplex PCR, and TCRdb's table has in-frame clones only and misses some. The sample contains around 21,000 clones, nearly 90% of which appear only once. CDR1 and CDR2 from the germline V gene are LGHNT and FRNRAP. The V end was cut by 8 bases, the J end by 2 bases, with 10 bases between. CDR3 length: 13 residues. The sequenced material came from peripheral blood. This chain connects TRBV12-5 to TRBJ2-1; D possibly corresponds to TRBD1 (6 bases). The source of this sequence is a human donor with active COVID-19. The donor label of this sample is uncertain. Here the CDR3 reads CASTRDTYNEQFF. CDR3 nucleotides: TGTGCTAGTACCCGGGACACCTACAATGAGCAGTTCTTC. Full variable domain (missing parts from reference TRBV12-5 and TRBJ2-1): DARVTQTPRHKVTEMGQEVTMRCQPILGHNTVFWYRQTMMQGLELLAYFRNRAPLDDSGMPKDRFSAEMPDATLATLKIQPSEPRDSAVYFCASTRDTYNEQFFGPGTRLTVL.